The present TCR beta chain was sequenced within a study of blood T cell repertoires in COVID-19. Germline V lookup: CDR1 SGDLS, CDR2 YYNGEE. Trimming stripped 0 bases from V and 4 bases from J, with 10 bases between. The CDR3 has 14 amino acids. Clones were sequenced by immunoSEQ multiplex PCR, and TCRdb holds only the in-frame ones, with some missing. The data contain fewer than 250,000 clones, 70% to 85% of them singletons. The chain uses TRBV9 and TRBJ1-1, with unresolved D. The origin of this receptor is a woman older than 75 with acute or convalescent COVID-19. The sample consisted of peripheral blood. CDR3: CASSVVPVITEAFF. The CDR3 DNA sequence: TGTGCCAGCAGCGTAGTCCCGGTGATCACTGAAGCTTTCTTT.